Below are 19 T cell receptor beta chains sequenced from a single sample in a study of blood T cell repertoires in COVID-19. Sequencing used immunoSEQ multiplex PCR; TCRdb keeps in-frame clones, though not all of them. Here the sample spans approximately 460,000 clones, approximately 92% being singletons. Sequencing was carried out using peripheral blood. These TCRs come from a man in his late teens or twenties with COVID-19, enrolled during active disease.

The table lists this clone with a count of one. The chain joins TRBV7-3 to TRBJ2-2, with D possibly matching TRBD2 (6 bases). V was trimmed by 6 bases and J by 5 bases, leaving 16 bases between them. CDR1 SGHTA and CDR2 FQGTGA come from the germline V gene. The CDR3 consists of 15 residues. The CDR3 DNA is TGTGCCAGCAGTAAACGGGAGACGGGGACCGGGGAGCTGTTTTTT. Translation gives CASSKRETGTGELFF.

This clone appeared a single time. This sequence joins TRBV5-6 and TRBJ1-2; tentatively, D is TRBD1 (5 bases). Germline V gives CDR1 SGHDT, CDR2 YYEEEE. The germline V and J ends were trimmed by 1 base and 4 bases, with 17 bases remaining between them. The CDR3 totals 16 residues. The CDR3 DNA sequence: TGTGCCAGCAGCTTGTTTGGGGGGGTCCTTCTCTATGGCTACACCTTC. It encodes CASSLFGGVLLYGYTF.

This clone has only one observation. CDR3 loop: CASSLRDGRGETQYF. CDR3 DNA: TGCGCCAGCAGCCTCCGGGACGGGCGGGGGGAGACCCAGTACTTC. The chain combines TRBV5-1 with TRBJ2-5; TRBD2 matches at 7 bases. Germline CDR1 and CDR2: SGHRS and YFSETQ. With V trimmed by 4 bases and J by 5 bases, 11 bases remained unmatched. There are 15 residues in the CDR3.

V is TRBV6-6 and J is TRBJ2-3; 9 bases line up with TRBD2. Germline V gene data show CDR1 as MNHNY and CDR2 as SVGAGI (reference sequence). CDR3 length: 15 amino acids. J lost 1 base, V lost 5 bases, and 4 bases had no gene match. The CDR3 region has the DNA TGTGCCAGCAGTGGGACTAGCTTGGGCACAGATACGCAGTATTTT. This encodes CASSGTSLGTDTQYF.

About this clone itself: This sample also contains other DNA sequences that code for the same CDR3. J is TRBJ1-1 and V is TRBV29-1, with D uncertain. The CDR3 has 13 amino acids. The germline gives CDR1 SQVTM, CDR2 ANQGSEA. Between the trimmed V and J ends, which lost 3 bases and 0 bases, there was a span of 8 bases. DNA for the CDR3: TGCAGCGTTGAGGGGAGGGTGAACACTGAAGCTTTCTTT. It codes for CSVEGRVNTEAFF.

Written as DNA, the CDR3 is TGTGCCAGCAGCTTGGGCAGGGGCGGGAGCTACGAGCAGTACTTC. Translated: CASSLGRGGSYEQYF. The chain links TRBV5-5 to TRBJ2-7; a possible D gene is TRBD2 (7 bases). This CDR3 contains 15 residues. Per germline, CDR1 SGHKS and CDR2 YYEKEE (reference sequence). V dropped 0 bases and J dropped 3 bases, with 13 bases sitting between them.

This chain uses TRBV27 with TRBJ2-1; 11 positions agree with TRBD2. The V gene end was trimmed by 5 bases and the J gene end by 6 bases; junction bases not matched to a gene: 12. The CDR3 contains 17 residues. The germline V gene encodes CDR1 MNHEY and CDR2 SMNVEV (reference sequence). The CDR3 sequence: CASSITSGGFRGNEQFF. CDR3 in DNA: TGTGCCAGCAGTATCACTAGCGGGGGATTTCGGGGCAATGAGCAGTTCTTC.

The chain is built from TRBV7-9 and TRBJ2-1; TRBD2 agrees at 14 bases. V shed 1 base, J shed 9 bases, and the junction held 2 bases outside the gene matches. CDR1 is SEHNR, CDR2 FQNEAQ, per germline (reference sequence). This CDR3 has 15 amino acids. CDR3 region: CASSLEGLAGVEQFF. For the CDR3, the DNA is TGTGCCAGCAGCTTAGAGGGACTAGCGGGAGTTGAGCAGTTCTTC.

This sequence joins TRBV4-1 and TRBJ1-2; 8 bases match TRBD1. The J segment lost 8 bases and the V segment lost 6 bases, leaving 11 bases of the junction unmatched. The length of the CDR3 is 14 residues. Germline V CDR1 and CDR2: MGHRA, YSYEKL. The CDR3 protein is CASRGTGLISGYTF. DNA of the CDR3: TGCGCCAGCAGGGGGACAGGCCTCATAAGCGGCTACACCTTC.

This clone was seen a few times. The V gene is TRBV4-2, the J gene TRBJ2-2; D uncertain. The CDR3 is 13 amino acids. Germline CDR1 and CDR2: LGHNA and YNFKEQ. Trimming left V 0 bases short and J 8 bases short, with 7 bases between. In nucleotides, the CDR3 is TGTGCCAGCAGCCAAGATTTAGAAGGGGAGCTGTTTTTT. Translating it yields CASSQDLEGELFF.

V is TRBV10-2 and J is TRBJ2-2; D remains unclear. Trimming stripped 4 bases from V and 1 base from J, with 4 bases between. The CDR3 spans 13 residues. The germline V gene encodes CDR1 WSHSY and CDR2 SAAADI. DNA of the CDR3: TGCGCCAGCAGTGTTCAGAACACCGGGGAGCTGTTTTTT. Encoded protein: CASSVQNTGELFF.

The chain is built from TRBV5-1 and TRBJ2-7; 9 bases fit TRBD1. The J segment lost 0 bases and the V segment lost 2 bases, leaving 6 bases of the junction unmatched. Germline CDR1 reads SGHRS; CDR2 reads YFSETQ. The CDR3 has 16 residues. The CDR3 nucleotides read TGCGCCAGCAGCTTAGCCGGGACAGGGATCTCCTACGAGCAGTACTTC. Translating it yields CASSLAGTGISYEQYF.

The J gene is TRBJ2-7, the V gene TRBV7-8, with 7 bases that match TRBD1. V lost 5 bases, J lost 5 bases, and 15 bases stayed unmatched. The germline gives CDR1 SGHVS, CDR2 FQNEAQ. This CDR3 comprises 16 residues. Here the CDR3 DNA reads TGTGCCAGCAGCGCAAGACAGGGCGCCCCGCGGCACGAGCAGTACTTC. Protein sequence: CASSARQGAPRHEQYF. The full variable domain, with the rest looked up from reference TRBV7-8 and TRBJ2-7, is GAGVSQSPRYKVAKRGQDVALRCDPISGHVSLFWYQQALGQGPEFLTYFQNEAQLDKSGLPSDRFFAERPEGSVSTLKIQRTQQEDSAVYLCASSARQGAPRHEQYFGPGTRLTVT.

This chain uses TRBV24-1 with TRBJ1-5; 9 positions agree with TRBD1. The length of the CDR3 is 15 residues. J lost 9 bases, V lost 4 bases, and 9 bases had no gene match. Per germline, CDR1 KGHDR and CDR2 SFDVKD. Written as DNA, the CDR3 is TGTGCCACCAGTGAAACCGGGACAGGGTCAGGGCCCCAGCATTTT. Its protein product is CATSETGTGSGPQHF.

The chain is built from TRBV3-1 (or the pseudogene TRBV3-2) and TRBJ2-5, with D maybe TRBD1 (7 bases). Looked up from germline, CDR1 is LGHDT and CDR2 is YNNKEL (reference sequence). This CDR3 spans 17 amino acids. The V and J ends lost 0 bases and 5 bases respectively, with 19 bases between them. This chain's CDR3 is CASSQEVVTRGDETQYF. Written as DNA, the CDR3 is TGTGCCAGCAGCCAAGAGGTTGTGACCAGGGGGGACGAGACCCAGTACTTC.

The chain couples TRBV7-9 to TRBJ1-5; 12 bases map to TRBD1. V shed 5 bases and J 7 bases; nucleotides not matched to a gene: 6. Germline V gene lookup returns CDR1 SEHNR and CDR2 FQNEAQ (reference sequence). This CDR3 comprises 15 residues. CDR3 coding DNA: TGTGCCAGCAGCCACGGGACAGGGGGCATGCAGCCCCAGCATTTT. Protein: CASSHGTGGMQPQHF.

Comments on this clone: Other DNA sequences within the sample encode an identical CDR3. The chain employs TRBV11-3 and TRBJ2-3; D perhaps matches TRBD2 (5 bases). V was clipped by 1 base and J by 0 bases, with 5 bases between them. Germline-derived CDR1 and CDR2 are SGHNT and YENEEA. The CDR3 loop spans 14 amino acids. The CDR3 region is CASSLGGSTDTQYF. In nucleotides, the CDR3 is TGTGCCAGCAGCTTAGGCGGGAGCACAGATACGCAGTATTTT.

At least ten counts were recorded for this clone. V is TRBV5-1 and J is TRBJ2-2; 10 bases align to TRBD2. The V and J ends lost 5 bases and 4 bases, in that order; junction bases with no gene match: 5. The CDR3 spans 15 residues. In germline, CDR1 is SGHRS, CDR2 YFSETQ. The CDR3 DNA sequence: TGCGCCAGCAGAAGCGGGGGGGAGTCCACCGGGGAGCTGTTTTTT. Translated, it gives CASRSGGESTGELFF.

J is TRBJ2-7 and V is TRBV10-3, with D tentatively TRBD1 (6 bases). Germline V gives CDR1 ENHRY, CDR2 SYGVKD. V lost 3 bases, J lost 6 bases, and 15 bases lay in between. The CDR3 consists of 14 residues. CDR3 DNA sequence: TGTGCCATCAGTGATATACAGGGAAATAGCGAGCAGTACTTC. Residues: CAISDIQGNSEQYF.